This is a list of T cell receptor beta chains from one sample in a study of T cells in Graves' hyperthyroidism and ophthalmopathy. TCRdb re-called the multiplex PCR reads through MiXCR, storing one row per CDR3 protein. This sample carries over 450,000 distinct CDR3 sequences, roughly an eighth of them seen once, and the ten largest clones take over 15%. The source material was blood. Receptors originate from a woman between 18 and 29 years old with Graves' hyperthyroidism. Each CDR3 is given with its conserved first and last residue. Each record gives: clone size, V gene, J gene, D gene, CDR3 length, CDR3 DNA, CDR3 protein. A D gene is named only where the DNA matches it firmly. Size tells how often a clone was seen (once, few, many) or the class of an expanded clone, and some rows leave it out.

clone_size: many; v_call: TRBV3-1; j_call: TRBJ1-1; d_call: TRBD1; cdr3_length: 15; cdr3_nt: TGTGCCAGCAGCTTCCCGGGACAGGGTATTACTGAAGCTTTCTTT; cdr3_aa: CASSFPGQGITEAFF
clone_size: many; v_call: TRBV4-1; j_call: TRBJ2-3; d_call: -; cdr3_length: 15; cdr3_nt: TGCGCCAGCAGCCATCAACAGGGAATCGCAGATACGCAGTATTTT; cdr3_aa: CASSHQQGIADTQYF
clone_size: -; v_call: TRBV19; j_call: TRBJ2-3; d_call: -; cdr3_length: 14; cdr3_nt: TGTGCCAGTACGGAGGGGCCAAGCACAGATACGCAGTATTTT; cdr3_aa: CASTEGPSTDTQYF
clone_size: few; v_call: TRBV19; j_call: TRBJ2-6; d_call: -; cdr3_length: 16; cdr3_nt: TGTGCCAGTAGTATGTCGGGCGGCTCTGGGGCCAACGTCCTGACTTTC; cdr3_aa: CASSMSGGSGANVLTF
clone_size: -; v_call: TRBV11-2; j_call: TRBJ2-5; d_call: TRBD1; cdr3_length: 14; cdr3_nt: TGTGCCAGCAGCTCGGGACAGGTCACGGGGACCCAGTACTTC; cdr3_aa: CASSSGQVTGTQYF
clone_size: many; v_call: TRBV12-3/TRBV12-4; j_call: TRBJ2-2; d_call: TRBD2; cdr3_length: 17; cdr3_nt: TGTGCCAGCATCCCGGGACTAGCGGGTCTCTGGGGCGGGGAGCTGTTTTTT; cdr3_aa: CASIPGLAGLWGGELFF
clone_size: -; v_call: TRBV29-1; j_call: TRBJ1-2; d_call: -; cdr3_length: 11; cdr3_nt: TGCAGCGCCCGGACGGGTTGTGGCTACACCTTC; cdr3_aa: CSARTGCGYTF
clone_size: many; v_call: TRBV19; j_call: TRBJ1-2; d_call: TRBD1; cdr3_length: 14; cdr3_nt: TGTGCCAGTAGTATAGCCGCAGGGGGCTATGGCTACACCTTC; cdr3_aa: CASSIAAGGYGYTF
clone_size: many; v_call: TRBV24-1; j_call: TRBJ2-3; d_call: -; cdr3_length: 15; cdr3_nt: TGTGCCACCAGTGATCCCCTTCAGGGGCCAGATACGCAGTATTTT; cdr3_aa: CATSDPLQGPDTQYF
clone_size: many; v_call: TRBV24-1; j_call: TRBJ2-1; d_call: TRBD2; cdr3_length: 15; cdr3_nt: TGTGCCACCAGTGAGGCTAGCGGGCGAGACAATGAGCAGTTCTTC; cdr3_aa: CATSEASGRDNEQFF
clone_size: many; v_call: TRBV3-1; j_call: TRBJ1-1; d_call: TRBD1; cdr3_length: 12; cdr3_nt: TGTGCCAGCAGCCAAGGGGACAGGGTGGCTTTCTTT; cdr3_aa: CASSQGDRVAFF
clone_size: many; v_call: TRBV19; j_call: TRBJ1-1; d_call: -; cdr3_length: 14; cdr3_nt: TGTGCCAGTAGTATAGGGTTCGACACCGCTGAAGCTTTCTTT; cdr3_aa: CASSIGFDTAEAFF
clone_size: -; v_call: TRBV4-1; j_call: TRBJ2-3; d_call: -; cdr3_length: 14; cdr3_nt: TGCGCCAGCAGCCAAGGACGTACCACAGATACGCAGTATTTT; cdr3_aa: CASSQGRTTDTQYF
clone_size: many; v_call: TRBV20-1; j_call: TRBJ2-6; d_call: TRBD2; cdr3_length: 17; cdr3_nt: TGCAGTGCTAGAGAACCGGGAGGTCGCTCTGGGGCCAACGTCCTGACTTTC; cdr3_aa: CSAREPGGRSGANVLTF
clone_size: many; v_call: TRBV6-2/TRBV6-3; j_call: TRBJ2-3; d_call: TRBD1; cdr3_length: 14; cdr3_nt: TGTGCCAGCAGTGACGGCAGGGGGAAAGATACGCAGTATTTT; cdr3_aa: CASSDGRGKDTQYF
clone_size: few; v_call: TRBV19; j_call: TRBJ1-5; d_call: -; cdr3_length: 14; cdr3_nt: TGTGCCAGTAGTATATGGGTGAACAATCAGCCCCAGCATTTT; cdr3_aa: CASSIWVNNQPQHF
clone_size: many; v_call: TRBV20-1; j_call: TRBJ1-5; d_call: -; cdr3_length: 15; cdr3_nt: TGCAGTGCTAGCGGGGGTGGGGGCTTGAATCAGCCCCAGCATTTT; cdr3_aa: CSASGGGGLNQPQHF
clone_size: many; v_call: TRBV2; j_call: TRBJ2-1; d_call: -; cdr3_length: 15; cdr3_nt: TGTGCCAGCAGTGAAGAGCTGGGCTCCTACAATGAGCAGTTCTTC; cdr3_aa: CASSEELGSYNEQFF
clone_size: many; v_call: TRBV28; j_call: TRBJ2-7; d_call: -; cdr3_length: 16; cdr3_nt: TGTGCCAGCAGCCTCCTTGGGGGGGCTGGGACCTACGAGCAGTACTTC; cdr3_aa: CASSLLGGAGTYEQYF
clone_size: few; v_call: TRBV19; j_call: TRBJ2-1; d_call: TRBD2; cdr3_length: 14; cdr3_nt: TGTGCCAGTAGTCTCGGTCGACTAGCCTATGAGCAGTTCTTC; cdr3_aa: CASSLGRLAYEQFF
clone_size: many; v_call: TRBV9; j_call: TRBJ1-1; d_call: TRBD1; cdr3_length: 15; cdr3_nt: TGTGCCAGCAGCGTAGATGGACAGGGTAACACTGAAGCTTTCTTT; cdr3_aa: CASSVDGQGNTEAFF
clone_size: many; v_call: TRBV27; j_call: TRBJ1-4; d_call: -; cdr3_length: 16; cdr3_nt: TGTGCCAGCAGTTTATTCGGAACAGCAACTAATGAAAAACTGTTTTTT; cdr3_aa: CASSLFGTATNEKLFF
clone_size: -; v_call: TRBV6-1; j_call: TRBJ1-4; d_call: -; cdr3_length: 16; cdr3_nt: TGTGCCAGCAGTCTCGGACAATCACCAACTAATGAAAAACTGTTTTTT; cdr3_aa: CASSLGQSPTNEKLFF
clone_size: many; v_call: TRBV20-1; j_call: TRBJ1-2; d_call: -; cdr3_length: 12; cdr3_nt: TGCAGTGCTCGGACACCTCTCTATGGCTACACCTTC; cdr3_aa: CSARTPLYGYTF
clone_size: many; v_call: TRBV4-1; j_call: TRBJ2-5; d_call: TRBD1; cdr3_length: 16; cdr3_nt: TGCGCCAGCAGCCATGTTGACAGGGGGCGAGGAGAGACCCAGTACTTC; cdr3_aa: CASSHVDRGRGETQYF
clone_size: many; v_call: TRBV6-1; j_call: TRBJ2-6; d_call: -; cdr3_length: 15; cdr3_nt: TGTGCCAGCAGTGAAAGCGCCGGGGGGGCCAACGTCCTGACTTTC; cdr3_aa: CASSESAGGANVLTF
clone_size: few; v_call: TRBV5-5; j_call: TRBJ2-5; d_call: -; cdr3_length: 14; cdr3_nt: TGTGCCAGCAGCACCCTGACGAAGCAAGAGACCCAGTACTTC; cdr3_aa: CASSTLTKQETQYF
clone_size: many; v_call: TRBV12-3/TRBV12-4; j_call: TRBJ2-5; d_call: TRBD2; cdr3_length: 13; cdr3_nt: TGTGCCAGCAGTTTTGGACTAGAAGAGACCCAGTACTTC; cdr3_aa: CASSFGLEETQYF
clone_size: few; v_call: TRBV5-4; j_call: TRBJ2-1; d_call: TRBD2; cdr3_length: 17; cdr3_nt: TGTGCCAGCAGTGGAGGGGCTAGCGGGATGCCCCGGCAAGGGCAGTTCTTC; cdr3_aa: CASSGGASGMPRQGQFF
clone_size: many; v_call: TRBV2; j_call: TRBJ1-2; d_call: -; cdr3_length: 14; cdr3_nt: TGTGCCAGCAGTGATAGGGGGACCGTTTATGGCTACACCTTC; cdr3_aa: CASSDRGTVYGYTF
clone_size: -; v_call: TRBV6-6; j_call: TRBJ1-5; d_call: -; cdr3_length: 14; cdr3_nt: TGTGCCAGCAGTTACTCAGTTGGCTATCAGCCCCAGCATTTT; cdr3_aa: CASSYSVGYQPQHF
clone_size: many; v_call: TRBV6-5; j_call: TRBJ2-5; d_call: -; cdr3_length: 15; cdr3_nt: TGTGCCAGCAGTTACTCGGGCGCCGAAGGAGAGACCCAGTACTTC; cdr3_aa: CASSYSGAEGETQYF
clone_size: many; v_call: TRBV29-1; j_call: TRBJ1-1; d_call: -; cdr3_length: 13; cdr3_nt: TGCAGCGTTGGTGGACAGAAGGTAACTGAAGCTTTCTTT; cdr3_aa: CSVGGQKVTEAFF
clone_size: many; v_call: TRBV11-1; j_call: TRBJ2-5; d_call: TRBD1; cdr3_length: 14; cdr3_nt: TGTGCCAGCAGCTACGGACAGGGACAAGGGACCCAGTACTTC; cdr3_aa: CASSYGQGQGTQYF